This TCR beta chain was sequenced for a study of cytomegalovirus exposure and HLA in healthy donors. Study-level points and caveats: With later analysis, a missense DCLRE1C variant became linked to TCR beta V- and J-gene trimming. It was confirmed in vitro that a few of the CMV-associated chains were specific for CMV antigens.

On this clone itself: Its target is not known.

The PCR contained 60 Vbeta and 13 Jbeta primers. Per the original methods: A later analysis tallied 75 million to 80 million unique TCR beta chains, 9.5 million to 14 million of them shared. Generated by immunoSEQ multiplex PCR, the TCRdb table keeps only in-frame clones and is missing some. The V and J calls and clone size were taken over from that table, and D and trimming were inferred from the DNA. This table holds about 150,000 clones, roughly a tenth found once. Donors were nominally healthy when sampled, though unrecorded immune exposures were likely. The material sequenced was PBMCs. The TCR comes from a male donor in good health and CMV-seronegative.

CDR3 bases: TGTGCCAGCACCCAACGGGGGGGCATCGGCTATGGCTACACCTTC. The encoded protein is CASTQRGGIGYGYTF. This rearrangement joins TRBV6-6 to TRBJ1-2, with D perhaps TRBD1 (6 bases). The ends were cut back, 7 bases at V and 4 bases at J, with 19 bases in the middle. CDR3 length: 15 residues. Germline-derived CDR1 and CDR2 are MNHNY and SVGAGI (reference sequence).